This T cell receptor (beta chain) was found in a study of CD8+CD57+ T cells in acquired aplastic anemia. Across the whole study: Sorted CD4+ and CD8+ cell DNA averaged around 3.3 ug. Healthy donors averaged around 10 million reads for CD4+ cells.

Study-wide points: Simpson's diversity of CD8+ cells was not significantly different in patients compared with controls. Patients and controls shared 25 to 35 CD8+ CDR3 sequences, which appeared highly expressed in patients and within their immunodominant clones.

The template used for profiling TCR beta VDJ and CDR3 was genomic DNA. TCRdb itself ran the reads through MiXCR, one entry per CDR3 protein. The sample shows some 220,000 distinct CDR3 sequences, about a third of them seen only once. Deletions cut 4 bases from V and 0 bases from J, with 7 bases between. Germline V gene sequence: CDR1 LNHNV, CDR2 YYDKDF (reference sequence). This CDR3 has 13 amino acids. Details on this clonotype: Its antigen is currently unknown.

Sequenced material: sorted CD4+, CD8+, or CD8+CD57+ T cells (not recorded which) from PBMCs. The genes are TRBV15 and TRBJ2-7; D unresolved. The receptor comes from a human donor in good health, serving as a control. The CDR3 DNA follows: TGTGCCACCAGCACGTCGGACTCCTACGAGCAGTACTTC. This sequence encodes CATSTSDSYEQYF.